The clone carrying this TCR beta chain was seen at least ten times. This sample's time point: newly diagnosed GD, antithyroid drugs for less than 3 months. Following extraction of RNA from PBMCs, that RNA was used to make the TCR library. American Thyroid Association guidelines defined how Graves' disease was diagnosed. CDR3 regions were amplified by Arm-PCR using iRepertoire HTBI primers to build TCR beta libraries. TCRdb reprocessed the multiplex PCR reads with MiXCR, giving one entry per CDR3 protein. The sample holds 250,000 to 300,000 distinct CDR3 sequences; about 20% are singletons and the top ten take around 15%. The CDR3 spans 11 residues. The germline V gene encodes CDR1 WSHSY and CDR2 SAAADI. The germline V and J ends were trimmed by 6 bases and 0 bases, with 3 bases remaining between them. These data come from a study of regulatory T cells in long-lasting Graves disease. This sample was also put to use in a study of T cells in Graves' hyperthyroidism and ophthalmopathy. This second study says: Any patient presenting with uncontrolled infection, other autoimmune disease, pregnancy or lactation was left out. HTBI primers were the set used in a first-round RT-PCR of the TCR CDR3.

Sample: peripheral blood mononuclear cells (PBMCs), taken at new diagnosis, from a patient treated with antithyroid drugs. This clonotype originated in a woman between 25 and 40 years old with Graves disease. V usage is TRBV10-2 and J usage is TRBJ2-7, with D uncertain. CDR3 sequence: CASRTSYEQYF. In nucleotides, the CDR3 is TGCGCCAGCAGGACCTCCTACGAGCAGTACTTC.